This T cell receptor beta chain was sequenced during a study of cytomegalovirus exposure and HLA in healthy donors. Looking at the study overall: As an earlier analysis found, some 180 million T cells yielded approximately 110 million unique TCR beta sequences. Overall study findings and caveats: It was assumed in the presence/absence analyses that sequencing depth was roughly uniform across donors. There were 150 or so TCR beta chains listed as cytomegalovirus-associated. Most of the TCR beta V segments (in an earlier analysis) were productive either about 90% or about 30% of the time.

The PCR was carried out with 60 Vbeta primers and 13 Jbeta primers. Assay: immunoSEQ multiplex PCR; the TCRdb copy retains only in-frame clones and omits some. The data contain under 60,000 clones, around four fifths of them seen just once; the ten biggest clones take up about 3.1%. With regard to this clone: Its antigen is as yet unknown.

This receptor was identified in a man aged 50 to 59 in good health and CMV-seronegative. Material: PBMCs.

CDR3 protein: CASSDQGTDTQYF. The CDR3 DNA reads TGTGCCAGCAGCGACCAGGGCACAGATACGCAGTATTTT. This rearrangement joins TRBV7-3 to TRBJ2-3; D not certain. The germline V gene encodes CDR1 SGHTA and CDR2 FQGTGA. Trimming left V 5 bases short and J 1 base short, with 7 bases between. The CDR3 length is 13 residues.